The present T cell receptor beta chain was sequenced within a study of cytomegalovirus exposure and HLA in healthy donors. The CDR3 sequence is 14 residues long. Germline CDR1 is MNHEY and CDR2 is SVGAGI. The PCR made use of 60 Vbeta and 13 Jbeta primers. TCRdb's copy holds only in-frame clones and misses some; the assay was immunoSEQ multiplex PCR. The sample yields around 120,000 clones, under 80% seen once. This receptor was identified in a woman aged 45-60 years in good health and CMV-seropositive. The chain has TRBV6-5 and TRBJ2-5; TRBD2 is a possible D gene (6 bases). The J call may be incorrect, as the DNA end agrees better with TRBJ2-7. The material sequenced was PBMCs. The CDR3 nucleotides are TGTGCCAGCAGTTACTCACAGGCGGGGTACGAGCAGTACTTC. Translated: CASSYSQAGYEQYF.